The next 3 T cell receptor beta chains were all read from a single sample in a study of shared clonotypes between healthy human individuals. CD45RO-negative, CCR7-positively selected cells formed the naive CD8 fraction, excluding terminally differentiated effector memory CD45RA+ cells. Sequencing was performed with immunoSEQ multiplex PCR; in TCRdb, only in-frame clones are kept and a portion is missing. The table has 2 million to 2.5 million clones, about 92% seen once. Sequenced material: naive CD8+ T cells from PBMCs. These receptors came from a man between 18 and 35 years old in good health. Some clones in this sample may be carry-over from other donors' samples.

This sequence joins TRBV7-2 and TRBJ2-3; D remains ambiguous. CDR3 length: 14 residues. V lost 0 bases to trimming and J lost 0 bases, with 4 bases between them. Germline loops: CDR1 SGHTA, CDR2 FQGNSA. The CDR3: CASSLALSTDTQYF. As DNA, the CDR3 is TGTGCCAGCAGCTTAGCCCTTAGCACAGATACGCAGTATTTT.

The chain has TRBV7-9 and TRBJ1-2; D may be TRBD1 (5 bases). The CDR3 totals 16 residues. Trimming cost V 4 bases and J 6 bases, with 21 bases left between them. Looked up from germline, CDR1 is SEHNR and CDR2 is FQNEAQ (reference sequence). The CDR3 protein is CASSYPGGAGEDGYTF. CDR3 sequence (DNA): TGTGCCAGCAGCTATCCGGGCGGGGCAGGCGAAGATGGCTACACCTTC.

The rearrangement uses TRBV28 and TRBJ1-3; unclear D gene. This CDR3 spans 15 amino acids. Germline CDR1 is MDHEN and CDR2 is SYDVKM. V was trimmed by 6 bases and J by 4 bases, leaving 16 bases between them. This CDR3 is CASSQDLQAGNTIYF. Here the CDR3 DNA reads TGTGCCAGCAGCCAGGACCTTCAGGCCGGAAACACCATATATTTT.